The rows below give T cell receptor beta chains drawn from one sample of a study of cytomegalovirus exposure and HLA in healthy donors. Clones were sequenced by immunoSEQ multiplex PCR, and TCRdb holds only the in-frame ones, with some missing. The sample shows 120,000 or so clones, over 15% of them seen only once. The material sequenced was PBMCs. The receptors were gathered from a woman aged 18-29 years in good health and CMV-seronegative. The CDR3 runs from the conserved cysteine through the conserved F or W. The D gene is left open where the match is weak. Clone size appears in some rows only: once, few, many, or a class for an expanded clone.

j_call: TRBJ1-1; v_call: TRBV6-5; clone_size: few; d_call: TRBD1; cdr3_nt: TGTGCCAGTCAAGGACAGGGCGGGAACACTGAAGCTTTCTTT; cdr3_aa: CASQGQGGNTEAFF
j_call: TRBJ1-1; v_call: TRBV6-1; clone_size: few; d_call: .; cdr3_nt: TGTGCCAGCAGTGACTCGCAGGGTCTATGGGCTTTCTTT; cdr3_aa: CASSDSQGLWAFF
j_call: TRBJ2-7; v_call: TRBV7-2; clone_size: .; d_call: .; cdr3_nt: TGTGCCAGCAGCTTATCCGGGTGGTACGAGCAGTACTTC; cdr3_aa: CASSLSGWYEQYF
j_call: TRBJ1-5; v_call: TRBV6-1; clone_size: .; d_call: .; cdr3_nt: TGTGCCAGCAGAGGAGGATATAGCAATCAGCCCCAGCATTTT; cdr3_aa: CASRGGYSNQPQHF
j_call: TRBJ1-1; v_call: TRBV6-5; clone_size: .; d_call: TRBD1; cdr3_nt: TGTGCCAGCAGTTACTTCACAGGGGGCTCGAACACTGAAGCTTTCTTT; cdr3_aa: CASSYFTGGSNTEAFF
j_call: TRBJ2-6; v_call: TRBV27; clone_size: .; d_call: .; cdr3_nt: TGTGCCAGCAGTTTGCAGGCAGGTTCTGGGGCCAACGTCCTGACTTTC; cdr3_aa: CASSLQAGSGANVLTF
j_call: TRBJ2-7; v_call: TRBV4-1; clone_size: few; d_call: .; cdr3_nt: TGCGCCAGCAGCCTGAGGGAGCACTCCTACGAGCAGTACTTC; cdr3_aa: CASSLREHSYEQYF
j_call: TRBJ2-3; v_call: TRBV21-1; clone_size: few; d_call: .; cdr3_nt: TGTGCCAGCAGCAAACAACTCACAGATACGCAGTATTTT; cdr3_aa: CASSKQLTDTQYF
j_call: TRBJ1-1; v_call: TRBV28; clone_size: .; d_call: .; cdr3_nt: TGTGCCAGCAGCATACAGGTGAAAAACACTGAAGCTTTCTTT; cdr3_aa: CASSIQVKNTEAFF
j_call: TRBJ2-1; v_call: TRBV29-1; clone_size: .; d_call: .; cdr3_nt: TGCAGCGGGGGAGATCGTGAGCAGTTCTTC; cdr3_aa: CSGGDREQFF
j_call: TRBJ1-6; v_call: TRBV27; clone_size: few; d_call: TRBD1; cdr3_nt: TGTGCCAGCAGTTTAGGACAGGATAATTCACCCCTCCACTTT; cdr3_aa: CASSLGQDNSPLHF
j_call: TRBJ2-5; v_call: TRBV5-1; clone_size: .; d_call: .; cdr3_nt: TGCGCCAGCAAGGAGATACAAGAGACCCAGTACTTC; cdr3_aa: CASKEIQETQYF
j_call: TRBJ2-2; v_call: TRBV7-3; clone_size: .; d_call: .; cdr3_nt: TGTGCCAGCAGCTTAAGGTCTGGTTGGGGGCAGCGACCCGGGGAGCTGTTTTTT; cdr3_aa: CASSLRSGWGQRPGELFF
j_call: TRBJ2-3; v_call: TRBV29-1; clone_size: few; d_call: TRBD2; cdr3_nt: TGCAGCGTTGCTAGCGGGAGGGCCAAGGATACGCAGTATTTT; cdr3_aa: CSVASGRAKDTQYF
j_call: TRBJ2-1; v_call: TRBV29-1; clone_size: .; d_call: TRBD1; cdr3_nt: TGCAGCGCACCGGGACAGGGGGTCGGTGAGCAGTTCTTC; cdr3_aa: CSAPGQGVGEQFF
j_call: TRBJ2-7; v_call: TRBV9; clone_size: few; d_call: TRBD2; cdr3_nt: TGTGCCAGCAGCGAATCAGCGGGAGGGTCAAACGAGCAGTACTTC; cdr3_aa: CASSESAGGSNEQYF
j_call: TRBJ1-2; v_call: TRBV13; clone_size: few; d_call: TRBD1; cdr3_nt: TGTGCCAGCAGCTCTGGGGACAGGGGAAGCTATGGCTACACCTTC; cdr3_aa: CASSSGDRGSYGYTF
j_call: TRBJ2-7; v_call: TRBV4-1; clone_size: few; d_call: TRBD2; cdr3_nt: TGCGCCAGCAGCCACCTTCGCGGGGGAATCTACGAGCAGTACTTC; cdr3_aa: CASSHLRGGIYEQYF
j_call: TRBJ2-7; v_call: TRBV4-1; clone_size: few; d_call: TRBD1; cdr3_nt: TGCGCCAGCAGCCACCTCCGGACAGGGGTTGACTCCTACGAGCAGTACTTC; cdr3_aa: CASSHLRTGVDSYEQYF
j_call: TRBJ2-2; v_call: TRBV9; clone_size: .; d_call: TRBD1; cdr3_nt: TGTGCCAGCAGCGGAGGGACAGGGGTTAGGGCCGGGGAGCTGTTTTTT; cdr3_aa: CASSGGTGVRAGELFF
j_call: TRBJ2-1; v_call: TRBV6-1; clone_size: .; d_call: .; cdr3_nt: TGTGCCAGCAGTGAACCCCTCAGGACAGTCTCCACCTACAATGAGCAGTTCTTC; cdr3_aa: CASSEPLRTVSTYNEQFF
j_call: TRBJ2-3; v_call: TRBV28; clone_size: few; d_call: .; cdr3_nt: TGTGCCAGCAAACCCGTTGCGGGGTTCACAGATACGCAGTATTTT; cdr3_aa: CASKPVAGFTDTQYF
j_call: TRBJ1-1; v_call: TRBV5-5; clone_size: few; d_call: .; cdr3_nt: TGTGCCAGCCTCGCTTGGGGGGTCGACACTGAAGCTTTCTTT; cdr3_aa: CASLAWGVDTEAFF
j_call: TRBJ1-5; v_call: TRBV2; clone_size: .; d_call: TRBD1; cdr3_nt: TGTGCCAGCACCGGGACAGGGGTCCAGCCCCAGCATTTT; cdr3_aa: CASTGTGVQPQHF
j_call: TRBJ1-1; v_call: TRBV29-1; clone_size: few; d_call: .; cdr3_nt: TGCAGCGTTGAAGTTAAAAGCGGCACTGAAGCTTTCTTT; cdr3_aa: CSVEVKSGTEAFF
j_call: TRBJ1-5; v_call: TRBV28; clone_size: .; d_call: .; cdr3_nt: TGTGCCAGCATTGGGGGGGCGGGTTACAATCAGCCCCAGCATTTT; cdr3_aa: CASIGGAGYNQPQHF
j_call: TRBJ1-4; v_call: TRBV27; clone_size: .; d_call: .; cdr3_nt: TGTGCCAGCAGTTTGTTTGTAAATGAAAAACTGTTTTTT; cdr3_aa: CASSLFVNEKLFF
j_call: TRBJ2-1; v_call: TRBV28; clone_size: .; d_call: TRBD2; cdr3_nt: TGTGCCAGCAGTTCCACCGGGACTAGCGGGATCTACAATGAGCAGTTCTTC; cdr3_aa: CASSSTGTSGIYNEQFF
j_call: TRBJ2-3; v_call: TRBV4-2; clone_size: .; d_call: .; cdr3_nt: TGTGCCAGCAGCCCCGGAGGGACCGCGACAGATACGCAGTATTTT; cdr3_aa: CASSPGGTATDTQYF